This entry lists 29 T cell receptor beta chains sequenced from one sample in a study of T cells in women clearing cervical HPV infection. Sequencing was performed with immunoSEQ multiplex PCR; in TCRdb, only in-frame clones are kept and a portion is missing. The sample table sets out 30,000 to 40,000 clones. Sequenced: blood buffy coat. The origin of the receptors is a woman aged 18 to 75 with a cervical HPV16 infection that either progressed to CIN3+ or cleared (not recorded which).

Worth noting for this clone: A read error may produce the germline difference seen at one junction end. The read falls 3 residues short of the CDR3 end, and the missing part is taken from the germline J gene. The chain uses TRBV4-2 and TRBJ2-7, with 14 bases matching TRBD2. The germline V gene encodes CDR1 LGHNA and CDR2 YNFKEQ. The CDR3 sequence is 16 residues long. The DNA read from the CDR3 is TGCGCCAGCAGCCAGGGACTAGCGGGAGCCGCCTACGAG. Translation: CASSQGLAGAAYE. The whole CDR3 sequence is CASSQGLAGAAYEQYF.

A remark on this clone: The missing CDR3 end, 3 residues past where the read stops, is filled in from the germline J gene. The chain is built from TRBV7-4 and TRBJ2-7, with TRBD2 as a possible D gene (6 bases). V was trimmed by 3 bases and J by 2 bases, leaving 11 bases between them. Germline V gene data show CDR1 as SGHVT and CDR2 as SQSDAQ. CDR3 size: 14 residues. Incomplete CDR3 DNA: TGTGCCAGCAGCTTCCGGGACTTAGCCTACGAG. This encodes CASSFRDLAYE. The CDR3 as a whole reads CASSFRDLAYEQYF.

For this clone: Read data end 3 residues before the CDR3 end; the end is taken from the germline J gene. This chain connects TRBV6-2 or TRBV6-3 to TRBJ1-1; D gene ambiguous. V was trimmed by 6 bases and J by 6 bases, leaving 11 bases between them. Germline V gene sequence: CDR1 MNHEY, CDR2 SVGEGT. The CDR3 length is 12 residues. Incomplete CDR3 DNA: TGTGCCAGCAGCAAACTCCTGGCTGAA. Protein: CASSKLLAE. The complete CDR3 reads CASSKLLAEAFF.

A note on this clone: The read ends 3 residues early relative to the CDR3; the germline J gene fills the gap. The rearrangement links TRBV19 to TRBJ1-6, with 10 bases lining up with TRBD1. V lost 7 bases and J lost 0; bases outside the gene matches: 3. From germline, CDR1 is LNHDA and CDR2 SQIVND (reference sequence). The CDR3 covers 16 residues. The sequenced CDR3 bases are TGTGCCAGTACTAGGACAGGGGGCTCCTATAATTCACCC. The encoded protein is CASTRTGGSYNSP. The complete CDR3 protein is CASTRTGGSYNSPLHF.

In the case of this clone: The sequenced fragment ends 3 residues before the CDR3 boundary, so the rest is inferred from the germline J gene. V is TRBV5-1 and J is TRBJ1-2, with 7 bases identical to TRBD1. Per the germline V gene, CDR1 is SGHRS and CDR2 is YFSETQ. The CDR3 consists of 14 residues. CDR3 bases read: TGCGCCAGCAGCCCAGGAGACAGGGAAGGCGGC. As protein: CASSPGDREGG. The whole CDR3 region reads CASSPGDREGGYTF.

Note on this clone: The sequenced fragment ends 3 residues before the CDR3 boundary, so the rest is inferred from the germline J gene. The chain is built from TRBV29-1 and TRBJ2-3; TRBD2 agrees at 10 bases. Germline loops: CDR1 SQVTM, CDR2 ANQGSEA. Losses at the gene ends were 4 bases for V and 1 base for J; bases not matched to a gene: 2. The CDR3 loop spans 14 amino acids. The part of the CDR3 DNA that was read is TGCAGCGTTGTCCTAGCGGGGGGCACAGATACG. It is translated as CSVVLAGGTDT. The full CDR3 protein is CSVVLAGGTDTQYF.

A word on this clone: Read sequence stops 3 residues before the CDR3 end, and the germline J gene provides the missing end. The chain has TRBV7-3 and TRBJ2-2; D is ambiguous. The CDR3 has 12 residues. Trimming removed 8 bases from V and 4 bases from J, with 8 bases in between. Germline V CDR1 and CDR2: SGHTA, FQGTGA. The CDR3 bases that were read are TGTGCCAGCCGCGCAAGCACCGGGGAG. Its translation is CASRASTGE. The whole CDR3 is CASRASTGELFF.

Turning to this clone: The DNA ends 3 residues before the CDR3 does, and the rest of the CDR3 is filled in from the germline J gene. The chain couples TRBV20-1 to TRBJ2-4; the D gene is possibly TRBD2 (5 bases). The CDR3 runs 16 residues. Germline CDR1 and CDR2: DFQATT and SNEGSKA (reference sequence). The V end was cut by 5 bases, the J end by 0 bases, with 17 bases between. The CDR3 sequence is CSAGPFSGVAKNIQYF. The sequenced CDR3 bases are TGCAGTGCTGGACCCTTTTCCGGGGTAGCCAAAAACATT.

Turning to this clone: The read terminates 3 residues before the CDR3 end, so the remaining end is supplied by the germline J gene. The chain joins TRBV20-1 to TRBJ2-3, with 7 bases that match TRBD2. This CDR3 is 12 amino acids long. J lost 4 bases, V lost 4 bases, and 2 bases had no gene match. Germline CDR1 is DFQATT and CDR2 is SNEGSKA (reference sequence). Incomplete CDR3 DNA: TGCAGTGCTACAGGACTAGCAGATACG. This gives the protein CSATGLADT. The CDR3 in its entirety is CSATGLADTQYF.

Comments on this clone: The sequenced fragment ends 3 residues before the CDR3 boundary, so the rest is inferred from the germline J gene. This chain joins TRBV19 and TRBJ2-7; TRBD1 matches at 9 bases. The V gene end was trimmed by 5 bases and the J gene end by 5 bases; junction bases not matched to a gene: 10. Germline lookup yields CDR1 LNHDA and CDR2 SQIVND (reference sequence). This CDR3 is 15 amino acids long. This CDR3 is CASSASQGARHEQYF. The CDR3 bases that were read are TGTGCCAGTAGTGCCTCACAGGGGGCGCGCCACGAG.

In the case of this clone: From the germline J gene comes the end of the CDR3, since the read stops 3 residues before it. The chain joins TRBV19 to TRBJ2-5; D possibly corresponds to TRBD1 (6 bases). Germline CDR1 LNHDA, CDR2 SQIVND (reference sequence). This CDR3 has 13 amino acids. The V and J ends lost 3 bases and 5 bases respectively, with 10 bases between them. CDR3 bases read: TGTGCCAGTAGTATTGGGGGCGCGGAGACC. Amino acids: CASSIGGAET. The CDR3 as a whole reads CASSIGGAETQYF.

On this clone: With the read ending 3 residues before the CDR3 end, the germline J gene is used to fill in that end. This chain uses TRBV18 with TRBJ1-2; 8 bases line up with TRBD1. Germline V CDR1 and CDR2: KGHSH, LQKENI. The CDR3 is made up of 14 amino acids. CDR3 residues: CASQMDRVGYDYTF. The CDR3 DNA, read in part, is TGTGCCAGCCAGATGGACAGGGTTGGCTACGAC.

On this clone itself: The read gets to within 3 residues of the CDR3 end, and the germline J gene fills in the rest. The genes are TRBV11-1 and TRBJ2-2, with D perhaps matching TRBD2 (6 bases). This CDR3 is built from 15 residues. Germline CDR1 and CDR2: SGHAT and FQDESV (reference sequence). V lost 5 bases and J 5 bases, leaving 15 bases between the germline ends. Incomplete CDR3 DNA: TGTGCCAGCAGCCTGACTAGTTTGTTGACCGGGGAG. Translated: CASSLTSLLTGE. The complete CDR3 sequence is CASSLTSLLTGELFF.

As to this clone: From the germline J gene comes the end of the CDR3, since the read stops 3 residues before it. The V call is TRBV7-7, the J call TRBJ2-2; 9 bases are a match to TRBD1. The V gene's germline CDR1 is SSHAT and CDR2 FNYEAQ (reference sequence). Trimming cost V 5 bases and J 4 bases; bases outside gene matches: 5. This CDR3 spans 15 amino acids. CDR3 in amino acids: CASSPRQGGTGELFF. The CDR3 DNA, read in part, is TGTGCCAGCAGCCCCCGACAGGGGGGCACCGGGGAG.

Details on this clone: The missing CDR3 end, 3 residues past where the read stops, is filled in from the germline J gene. The chain couples TRBV5-1 to TRBJ1-4; perhaps TRBD1 as D (6 bases). CDR1 and CDR2 from the germline V gene are SGHRS and YFSETQ. The ends were cut back, 1 base at V and 4 bases at J, with 11 bases in the middle. The CDR3 consists of 15 residues. Here the CDR3 reads CASSLQGTVNEKLFF. Incomplete CDR3 DNA: TGCGCCAGCAGCTTGCAGGGGACGGTTAATGAAAAA. The full variable domain, in which reference TRBV5-1 and TRBJ1-4 provide the parts outside the CDR3, is KAGVTQTPRYLIKTRGQQVTLSCSPISGHRSVSWYQQTPGQGLQFLFEYFSETQRNKGNFPGRFSGRQFSNSRSEMNVSTLELGDSALYLCASSLQGTVNEKLFFGSGTQLSVL.

Note on this clone: The read falls 3 residues short of the CDR3 end, and the missing part is taken from the germline J gene. This chain links TRBV18 with TRBJ2-3; D gene unclear. Germline-derived CDR1 and CDR2 are KGHSH and LQKENI. The CDR3 extends over 13 amino acids. V gave up 6 bases and J gave up 1 base, with 8 bases separating them. The CDR3 sequence: CASSQLRTDTQYF. CDR3 bases read: TGTGCCAGCTCGCAACTTCGCACAGATACG.

Note on this clone: Read coverage stops 3 residues before the CDR3 terminus; the germline J gene supplies the remainder. The rearrangement joins TRBV7-6 to TRBJ2-3, with no clear D. The germline V gene encodes CDR1 SGHVS and CDR2 FNYEAQ. Trimming left V 6 bases short and J 7 bases short, with 11 bases between. This CDR3 spans 12 amino acids. The CDR3 protein is CASRSGANTQYF. The sequenced CDR3 bases are TGTGCCAGCAGGTCAGGCGCGAATACG.

As regards this clone: The sequenced fragment ends 3 residues before the CDR3 boundary, so the rest is inferred from the germline J gene. The J gene is TRBJ2-4, the V gene TRBV23-1; D ambiguous. TRBV23-1 is treated as an ORF (open reading frame) with a function not yet certain. V lost 3 bases to trimming and J lost 1 base, with 10 bases between them. The CDR3 has 15 residues. Partial CDR3 DNA: TGCGCCAGCAGTCATTTTACTCGGGCCAAAAACATT. Its translation is CASSHFTRAKNI. The full CDR3 protein reads CASSHFTRAKNIQYF.

In the case of this clone: The read ends 3 residues early relative to the CDR3; the germline J gene fills the gap. The V call is TRBV2, the J call TRBJ1-2, with D unclear. Germline CDR1 and CDR2: SNHLY and FYNNEI. Trimming removed 3 bases from V and 2 bases from J, with 7 bases in between. The CDR3 sequence is 13 residues long. The CDR3 reads CASSEQANYGYTF. The covered CDR3 bases are TGTGCCAGCAGTGAGCAGGCGAACTATGGC.

Points on this clone: The observed sequence ends 3 residues before the CDR3 terminus, with the missing tail filled in from the germline J gene. The V and J genes are TRBV7-9 and TRBJ1-2, with 8 bases lining up with TRBD1. Looked up from germline, CDR1 is SEHNR and CDR2 is FQNEAQ (reference sequence). The CDR3 has 14 amino acids. CDR3 residues: CASSPMDRAYDYTF. CDR3 DNA (partial): TGTGCCAGCAGCCCCATGGACAGGGCCTACGAC.

A remark on this clone: The missing CDR3 end, 3 residues past where the read stops, is filled in from the germline J gene. The chain couples TRBV6-1 to TRBJ2-1; 11 bases fit TRBD1. With 3 bases clipped from V and 8 bases from J, the junction kept 6 bases outside the gene matches. The CDR3 is made up of 15 amino acids. CDR1 and CDR2 (germline): MNHNS, SASEGT. This CDR3 reads CASSDMDRGRYEQFF. The covered CDR3 bases are TGTGCCAGCAGTGACATGGACAGGGGGCGATATGAG.

Notes on this clone: The read falls 3 residues short of the CDR3 end, and the missing part is taken from the germline J gene. The V gene is TRBV30, the J gene TRBJ1-5; D unclear. The CDR3 has 14 residues. V lost 0 bases and J 9 bases, leaving 15 bases between the germline ends. The germline V gene has CDR1 GTSNPN and CDR2 SVGIG (reference sequence). This CDR3 reads CAWSVLRKEGPQHF. The DNA read from the CDR3 is TGTGCCTGGAGTGTCCTTCGAAAAGAGGGGCCC.

Note on this clone: The read terminates 3 residues before the CDR3 end, so the remaining end is supplied by the germline J gene. The gene calls are TRBV5-1 and TRBJ2-1; D might be TRBD1 (5 bases). V was cut by 6 bases and J by 1 base, with 17 bases left in between. The CDR3 spans 16 residues. Germline values: CDR1 SGHRS, CDR2 YFSETQ. The CDR3 sequence: CASTRLGAVSYNEQFF. The CDR3 DNA, read in part, is TGCGCCAGCACACGCCTAGGGGCGGTGTCCTACAATGAG.

Comment on this clone: Read sequence stops 3 residues before the CDR3 end, and the germline J gene provides the missing end. This chain joins TRBV11-2 and TRBJ1-2, with D perhaps TRBD1 (6 bases). Germline V gene sequence: CDR1 SGHAT, CDR2 FQNNGV. There are 13 residues in the CDR3. This CDR3 is CASSREGERGYTF. CDR3 DNA (partial): TGTGCCAGCAGCCGGGAGGGGGAACGAGGC.

As regards this clone: The CDR3 end lies 3 residues beyond the end of the read and is filled in from the germline J gene. This chain links TRBV19 with TRBJ2-3; D unresolved. This CDR3 has 14 amino acids. The germline CDR1 and CDR2 sequences are LNHDA and SQIVND (reference sequence). Trimming stripped 5 bases from V and 3 bases from J, with 12 bases between. CDR3 residues: CASSSQGWTDTQYF. The DNA read from the CDR3 is TGTGCCAGTAGTTCCCAAGGGTGGACAGATACG.

Note on this clone: The observed sequence ends 3 residues before the CDR3 terminus, with the missing tail filled in from the germline J gene. The chain couples TRBV5-1 to TRBJ2-2; tentatively, D is TRBD1 or TRBD2 (6 bases each). Germline V gene data show CDR1 as SGHRS and CDR2 as YFSETQ. This CDR3 spans 16 amino acids. Trimming took off 1 base at V and 4 bases at J, with 14 bases between the two ends. The CDR3 reads CASSLYGRGGTGELFF. The CDR3 bases that were read are TGCGCCAGCAGCTTGTATGGCAGGGGAGGCACCGGGGAG. Supplemented by reference TRBV5-1 and TRBJ2-2, the full variable domain reads KAGVTQTPRYLIKTRGQQVTLSCSPISGHRSVSWYQQTPGQGLQFLFEYFSETQRNKGNFPGRFSGRQFSNSRSEMNVSTLELGDSALYLCASSLYGRGGTGELFFGEGSRLTVL.

Note on this clone: Coverage ceases 3 residues before the CDR3 finishes, and the germline J gene fills in the end. The chain employs TRBV7-2 and TRBJ2-7, with D perhaps matching TRBD2 (6 bases). The CDR3 length is 14 residues. V gave up 1 base and J gave up 2 bases, with 9 bases separating them. In germline, CDR1 is SGHTA, CDR2 FQGNSA. The CDR3 is CASSLVPGAYEQYF. CDR3 bases read: TGTGCCAGCAGCTTAGTTCCGGGGGCCTACGAG. Drawing the rest from reference TRBV7-2 and TRBJ2-7, the complete variable domain is GAGVSQSPSNKVTEKGKDVELRCDPISGHTALYWYRQSLGQGLEFLIYFQGNSAPDKSGLPSDRFSAERTGGSVSTLTIQRTQQEDSAVYLCASSLVPGAYEQYFGPGTRLTVT.

Worth noting for this clone: The CDR3 is cut off 3 residues early in the read; its end comes from the germline J gene. The gene calls are TRBV2 and TRBJ1-4; D might be TRBD1 (6 bases). This CDR3 region has 16 residues. With 5 bases removed from V and 2 bases from J, the gap between germline ends came to 15 bases. The germline V gene encodes CDR1 SNHLY and CDR2 FYNNEI. This chain's CDR3 is CASSQTGGATNEKLFF. The sequenced part of the CDR3 DNA is TGTGCCAGCAGTCAGACAGGCGGTGCGACTAATGAAAAA.

As concerns this clone: The CDR3 extends 3 residues past the end of the read, so its final part is completed from the germline J gene. V and J are TRBV20-1 and TRBJ2-3; 12 bases are shared with TRBD2. V lost 3 bases and J lost 3; bases outside the gene matches: 7. Germline-derived CDR1 and CDR2 are DFQATT and SNEGSKA (reference sequence). CDR3 length: 16 amino acids. Here the CDR3 reads CSASPGLAGGTDTQYF. CDR3 DNA (partial): TGCAGTGCTAGTCCGGGACTAGCGGGCGGAACAGATACG.